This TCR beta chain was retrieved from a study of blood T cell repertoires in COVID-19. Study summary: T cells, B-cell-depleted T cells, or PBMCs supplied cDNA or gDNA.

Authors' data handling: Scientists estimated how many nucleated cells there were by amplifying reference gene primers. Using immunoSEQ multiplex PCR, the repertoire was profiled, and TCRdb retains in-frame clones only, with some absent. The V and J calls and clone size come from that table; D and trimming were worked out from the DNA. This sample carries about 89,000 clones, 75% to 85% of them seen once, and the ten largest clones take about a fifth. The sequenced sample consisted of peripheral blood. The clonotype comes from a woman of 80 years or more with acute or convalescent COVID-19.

The CDR3 region is CASSSQVANTEAFF. In nucleotides, the CDR3 is TGTGCCAGCAGCTCACAGGTCGCTAACACTGAAGCTTTCTTT. The chain uses TRBV5-4 and TRBJ1-1; D perhaps matches TRBD1 (5 bases). V lost 3 bases to trimming and J lost 2 bases, with 11 bases between them. This CDR3 has 14 amino acids. Germline CDR1 reads SGHNT; CDR2 reads YYREEE (reference sequence).